Listed below are T cell receptor beta chains from one sample, sequenced in a study of regulatory T cells in long-lasting Graves disease. TCRdb ran MiXCR on the multiplex PCR reads and lists one entry per CDR3 protein. The sample yields about 300,000 distinct CDR3 sequences, approximately 20% seen once. The starting material was peripheral blood mononuclear cells (PBMCs), obtained at new diagnosis, from a patient treated with antithyroid drugs. These receptors were taken from a female donor with Graves disease. CDR3s include the opening cysteine and the closing phenylalanine or tryptophan. The D gene is left open where the match is weak. Not every row has a clone size; where given, it reads once, few, many or a size class.

V	J	D	size	DNA	CDR3
TRBV11-3	TRBJ2-5	TRBD2	many	TGTGCCAGCAGAAGCCGGACTAGCGGGCAACAAGAGACCCAGTACTTC	CASRSRTSGQQETQYF
TRBV2	TRBJ2-1	TRBD2	many	TGTGCCAGCAGGTACCGGGACTATTTCTACAATGAGCAGTTCTTC	CASRYRDYFYNEQFF
TRBV6-2/TRBV6-3	TRBJ2-7	TRBD1	many	TGTGCCAGCCAATACACGGACAGGGGAGCCTACGAGCAGTACTTC	CASQYTDRGAYEQYF
TRBV4-2	TRBJ2-5	TRBD2	few	TGTGCCAGCAGCTGGGGGGCTAGCGGGACTGCCCAAGAGACCCAGTACTTC	CASSWGASGTAQETQYF
TRBV20-1	TRBJ2-7	-	-	TGCAGTACAAAGGGGCGGGCCCCCTACGAGCAGTACTTC	CSTKGRAPYEQYF
TRBV5-1	TRBJ2-1	-	few	TGCGCCAGCAGCGTGCCGGGGTCATTTGCTTTTAGCTCCTACAATGAGCAGTTCTTC	CASSVPGSFAFSSYNEQFF
TRBV30	TRBJ2-3	TRBD2	many	TGTGCCTGGAGTGTACGAGCGGGAGGCAGAGATACGCAGTATTTT	CAWSVRAGGRDTQYF
TRBV20-1	TRBJ2-1	TRBD2	many	TGCAGTGCTAACAAAGCGGGATCGGGTGTGTACAATGAGCAGTTCTTC	CSANKAGSGVYNEQFF
TRBV12-3/TRBV12-4	TRBJ1-3	-	many	TGTGCCAGCAGTTCCTTGGACAGCGGAAACACCATATATTTT	CASSSLDSGNTIYF
TRBV7-9	TRBJ1-2	-	-	TGTGCCAGCAGCTTGGACGGGACTGGCTACACCTTC	CASSLDGTGYTF
TRBV27	TRBJ2-7	-	many	TGTGCCAGCAGTTTGCTCAATCCTACAAGAACATACGAGCAGTACTTC	CASSLLNPTRTYEQYF
TRBV27	TRBJ1-1	-	many	TGTGCCAGCCTCTCCGCCATGAACACTGAAGCTTTCTTT	CASLSAMNTEAFF
TRBV11-2	TRBJ2-7	-	many	TGTGCCAGCAGCTTAGTGGGGGGGGCGGGCGAGCAGTACTTC	CASSLVGGAGEQYF
TRBV9	TRBJ2-5	-	many	TGTGCCAGCAGCGTAGGTGGGGGGTCCGGGGAAGAGACCCAGTACTTC	CASSVGGGSGEETQYF
TRBV29-1	TRBJ2-7	-	many	TGCAGCGTTGAAGGGGGGGGCGGGAGACTAAGCTACGAGCAGTACTTC	CSVEGGGGRLSYEQYF